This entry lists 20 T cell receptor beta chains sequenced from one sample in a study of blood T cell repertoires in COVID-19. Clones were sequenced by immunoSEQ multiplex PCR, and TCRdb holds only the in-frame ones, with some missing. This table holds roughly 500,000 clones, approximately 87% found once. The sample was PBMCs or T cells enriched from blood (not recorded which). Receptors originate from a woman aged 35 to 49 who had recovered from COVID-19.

DNA of the CDR3: TGTGCCAGCAGTGATCCAGGGGGTTATAATTCACCCCTCCACTTT. It encodes CASSDPGGYNSPLHF. This sequence joins TRBV6-1 and TRBJ1-6; 7 nucleotides match TRBD1. The CDR3 consists of 15 residues. CDR1 is MNHNS, CDR2 SASEGT, per germline. The ends lost 3 bases at V and 4 bases at J; junction bases unmatched: 3.

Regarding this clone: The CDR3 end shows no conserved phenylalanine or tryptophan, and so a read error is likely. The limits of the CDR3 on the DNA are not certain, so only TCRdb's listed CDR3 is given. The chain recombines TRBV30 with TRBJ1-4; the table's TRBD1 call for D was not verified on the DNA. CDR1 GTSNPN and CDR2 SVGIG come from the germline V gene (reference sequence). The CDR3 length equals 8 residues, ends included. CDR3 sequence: CAWSRQGP.

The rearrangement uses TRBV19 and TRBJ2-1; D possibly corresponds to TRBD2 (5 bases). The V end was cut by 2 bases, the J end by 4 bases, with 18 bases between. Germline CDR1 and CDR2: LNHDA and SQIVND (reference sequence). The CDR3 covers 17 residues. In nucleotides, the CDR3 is TGTGCCAGTAGTATAAGTTCGAGGGCAGGCGTTTACAATGAGCAGTTCTTC. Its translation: CASSISSRAGVYNEQFF.

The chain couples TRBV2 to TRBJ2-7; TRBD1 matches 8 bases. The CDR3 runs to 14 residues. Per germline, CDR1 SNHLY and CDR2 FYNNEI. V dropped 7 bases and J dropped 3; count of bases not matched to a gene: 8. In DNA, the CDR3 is TGTGCCAGCAAAAAGACAGGGGAGTACTACGAGCAGTACTTC. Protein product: CASKKTGEYYEQYF. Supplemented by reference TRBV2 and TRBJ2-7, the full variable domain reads EPEVTQTPSHQVTQMGQEVILRCVPISNHLYFYWYRQILGQKVEFLVSFYNNEISEKSEIFDDQFSVERPDGSNFTLKIRSTKLEDSAMYFCASKKTGEYYEQYFGPGTRLTVT.

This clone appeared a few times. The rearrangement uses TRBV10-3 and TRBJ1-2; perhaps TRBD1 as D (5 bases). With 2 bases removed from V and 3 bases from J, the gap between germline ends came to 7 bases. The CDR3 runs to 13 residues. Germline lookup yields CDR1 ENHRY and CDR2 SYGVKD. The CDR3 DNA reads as TGTGCCATCAGTGAGACAGGCGACTATGGCTACACCTTC. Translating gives CAISETGDYGYTF.

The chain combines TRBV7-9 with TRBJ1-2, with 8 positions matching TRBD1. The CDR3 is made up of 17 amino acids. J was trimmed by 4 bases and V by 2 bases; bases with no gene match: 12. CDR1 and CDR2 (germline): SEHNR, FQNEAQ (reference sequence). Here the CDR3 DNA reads TGTGCCAGCAGCTTATTTCCCAGGGGGCCGGGGGCCTATGGCTACACCTTC. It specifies CASSLFPRGPGAYGYTF.

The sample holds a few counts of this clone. CDR3 nucleotides: TGTGCCACCAGTGACACGACAGACTTTAGCTCCTACAATGAGCAGTTCTTC. Translated: CATSDTTDFSSYNEQFF. The chain carries TRBV24-1 and TRBJ2-1; possibly TRBD1 for D (5 bases). Germline V gives CDR1 KGHDR, CDR2 SFDVKD. The CDR3 sequence is 17 residues long. Trimming took 4 bases from V and 0 from J, leaving 15 bases between them.

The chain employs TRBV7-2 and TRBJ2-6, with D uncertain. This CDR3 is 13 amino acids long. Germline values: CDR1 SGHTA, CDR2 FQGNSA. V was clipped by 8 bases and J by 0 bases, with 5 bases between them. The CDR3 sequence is CASGVSGANVLTF. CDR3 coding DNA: TGTGCCAGCGGAGTCTCTGGGGCCAACGTCCTGACTTTC.

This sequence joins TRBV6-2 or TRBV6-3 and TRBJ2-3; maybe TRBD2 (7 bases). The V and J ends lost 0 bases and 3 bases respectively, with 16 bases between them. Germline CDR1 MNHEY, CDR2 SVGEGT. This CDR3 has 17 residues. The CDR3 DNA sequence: TGTGCCAGCAGTTACTCTGCGGGGGCGGGGAGTACAGATACGCAGTATTTT. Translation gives CASSYSAGAGSTDTQYF.

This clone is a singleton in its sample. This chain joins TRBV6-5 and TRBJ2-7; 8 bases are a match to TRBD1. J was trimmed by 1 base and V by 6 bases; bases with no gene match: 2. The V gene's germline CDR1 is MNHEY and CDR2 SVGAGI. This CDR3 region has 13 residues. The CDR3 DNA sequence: TGTGCCAGCAGCCGGGACAGGTCCTACGAGCAGTACTTC. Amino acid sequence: CASSRDRSYEQYF.

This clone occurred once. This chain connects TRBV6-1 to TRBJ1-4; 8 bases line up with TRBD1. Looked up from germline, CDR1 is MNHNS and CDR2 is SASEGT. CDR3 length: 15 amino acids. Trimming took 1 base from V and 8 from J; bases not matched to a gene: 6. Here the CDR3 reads CASSEGQGWVEKLFF. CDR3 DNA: TGTGCCAGCAGTGAAGGACAGGGGTGGGTCGAAAAACTGTTTTTT.

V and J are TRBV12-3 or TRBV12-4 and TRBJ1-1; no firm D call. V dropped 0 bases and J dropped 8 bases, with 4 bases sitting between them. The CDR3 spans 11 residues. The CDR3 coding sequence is TGTGCCAGCAGTTTAGCCAGAGAAGCTTTCTTT. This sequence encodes CASSLAREAFF.

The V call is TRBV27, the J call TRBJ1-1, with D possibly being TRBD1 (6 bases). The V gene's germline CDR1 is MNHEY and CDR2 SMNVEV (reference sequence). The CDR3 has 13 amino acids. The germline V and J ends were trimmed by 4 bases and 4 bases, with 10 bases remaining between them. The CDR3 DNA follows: TGTGCCAGCAGTTGGGGGGGCGGCACTGAAGCTTTCTTT. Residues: CASSWGGGTEAFF.

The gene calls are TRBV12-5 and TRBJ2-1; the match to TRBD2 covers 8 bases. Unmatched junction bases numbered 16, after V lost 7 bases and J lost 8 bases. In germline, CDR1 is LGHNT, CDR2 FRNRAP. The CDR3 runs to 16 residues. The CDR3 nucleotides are TGTGCTAGTGCCTCAGGGCAGCGGGAGAGGAGCTATGAGCAGTTCTTC. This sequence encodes CASASGQRERSYEQFF.

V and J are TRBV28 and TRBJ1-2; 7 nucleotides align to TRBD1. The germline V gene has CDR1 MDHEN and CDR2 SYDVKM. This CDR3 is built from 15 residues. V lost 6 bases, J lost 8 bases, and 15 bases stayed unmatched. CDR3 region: CASRLPTGNVLGYTF. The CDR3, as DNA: TGTGCCAGCAGACTCCCGACAGGGAATGTCTTGGGCTACACCTTC.

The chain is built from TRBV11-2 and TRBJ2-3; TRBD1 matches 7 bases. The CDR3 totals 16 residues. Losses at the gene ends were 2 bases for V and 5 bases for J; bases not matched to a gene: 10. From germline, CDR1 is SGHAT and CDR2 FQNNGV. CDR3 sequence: CASSLLRGSARDTQYF. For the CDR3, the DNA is TGTGCCAGCAGCTTACTCAGGGGGTCGGCGCGAGATACGCAGTATTTT.

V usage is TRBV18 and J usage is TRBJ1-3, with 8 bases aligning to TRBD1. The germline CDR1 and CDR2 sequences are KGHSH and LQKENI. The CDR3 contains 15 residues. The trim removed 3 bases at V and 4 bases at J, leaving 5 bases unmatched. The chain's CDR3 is CASSPLTGDGNTIYF. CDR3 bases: TGTGCCAGCTCACCTCTGACAGGGGACGGAAACACCATATATTTT.

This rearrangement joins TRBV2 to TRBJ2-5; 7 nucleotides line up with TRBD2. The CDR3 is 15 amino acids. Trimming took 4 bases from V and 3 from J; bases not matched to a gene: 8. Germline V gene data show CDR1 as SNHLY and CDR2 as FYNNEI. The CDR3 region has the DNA TGTGCCAGCAGTGTGCGGGAGCAGGAAAAAGAGACCCAGTACTTC. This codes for CASSVREQEKETQYF.

This CDR3 reads CASSPGLAGVVAETQYF. CDR3 coding DNA: TGTGCCAGCTCTCCGGGACTAGCGGGAGTGGTAGCGGAGACCCAGTACTTC. This chain links TRBV18 with TRBJ2-5; TRBD2 matches 14 bases. The germline gives CDR1 KGHSH, CDR2 LQKENI. This CDR3 is 17 amino acids long. V was clipped by 6 bases and J by 5 bases; unmatched bases: 11.

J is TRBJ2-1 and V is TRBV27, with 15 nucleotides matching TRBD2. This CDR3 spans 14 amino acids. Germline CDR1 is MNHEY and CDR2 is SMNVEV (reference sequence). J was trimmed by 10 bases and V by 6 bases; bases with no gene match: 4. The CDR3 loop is CASRGLAGGGEQFF. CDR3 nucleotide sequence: TGTGCCAGCAGGGGACTAGCGGGAGGAGGGGAGCAGTTCTTC.